What follows is one TCR beta chain and its context. The target of this receptor is not known. The record originates from a study of monozygotic twins with inflammatory bowel disease (dated by TCRdb to between 2017 and 2020). At the level of the whole study: A total of roughly 28 monozygotic twin pairs were included in the full study, comprising nine German pairs (four IBD-concordant, five IBD-discordant) and 19 IBD-discordant Danish pairs. Disease-associated traits were sought mainly through comparisons between IBD patients and their genetically identical healthy co-twins within discordant pairs. Each individual had, on average, about 151 000 unique TCRalpha sequences and 181 000 unique TCRbeta sequences available for analysis. What the work shows at the level of the full study, not this receptor alone: A decrease in TCRbeta repertoire diversity, as measured by inverse Simpson index, was observed in IBD patients compared with their healthy co-twins. Background noise and inter-individual variability may have been introduced into the repertoires by the differing immunosuppressive treatments among patients. Concordant and discordant twins showed no difference in repertoire similarity, possibly because of limited statistical power. Compared with healthy twins, IBD patients shared fewer clonotypes with other individuals, and the difference was most pronounced in patients with signs of disease activity. No single strong signal or clonotype linked to IBD turned up in the results, so the idea that one exists was not supported. Different T cell subtypes could not be distinguished in the analysis.

From each donor, a roughly 2.7 ml peripheral blood sample was collected into PAXgene tubes and kept at -80 degrees C. Without T cell sorting, total RNA was isolated from whole blood using the PAXgene blood miRNA kit on an automated QIAcube. Deep TCRalpha and TCRbeta repertoire profiling with unique molecular barcoding was performed on peripheral blood of monozygotic twin pairs concordant or discordant for inflammatory bowel disease. Smoking habits were recorded for all twin pairs, with individuals classified as current, former or never smokers. CDR1 SGHTA and CDR2 FQGNSA were looked up in the germline V gene. From cysteine to phenylalanine, the CDR3 is 17 amino acids long. DNA for this receptor is not on file. Library prep was done by 5' RACE. Each TCR library was prepared from about 4,000 ng of total RNA. For each sample, cDNA was synthesized in eight separate reactions using SMARTScribe reverse transcriptase. During cDNA synthesis, template switching was used to introduce unique molecular identifiers that contained a 6-nucleotide sample barcode. Amplification of TCRalpha and TCRbeta cDNA involved two nested PCRs of 16 and 9 cycles, and each PCR was followed by bead purification. Before amplification, the cDNA was both treated with uracil DNA-glycosylase and purified with the QIAquick PCR purification kit. The second PCR added Illumina TruSeq-compatible adapters along with sample-specific barcodes. Library quality and concentration were checked on TapeStation and Qubit, and libraries were pooled at around 4.7 ng each. The pooled libraries were sequenced with 2 x 100 bp reads and custom sequencing primers on an Illumina HiSeq2500 single-index Rapid Run. Per the original workflow: PCR and sequencing errors were corrected by UMI-based consensus assembly using MiGEC version 1.2.6. MiXCR version 2.1.1 was used to carry out V(D)J alignment, clonotype assembly and CDR3 extraction. Normalisation of gene usage, clonotype sharing and MAIT/NKT TCR abundance was achieved by analysing the top 1000, 10 000 and 20 000 clonotypes per sample. After downsampling to 27 000 UMIs, diversity was calculated as the inverse Simpson index using the vegan R package. Paired Mann-Whitney U tests were applied to discordant twin pairs, with Benjamini-Hochberg correction for multiple testing. TCRdb reprocessed the reads and lists each CDR3 protein sequence as a single entry, with no DNA. None of the V and J calls come from the authors' own analysis; TCRdb made them. This specimen's table enumerates around 450,000 distinct CDR3 sequences. The top ten clonotypes cover roughly 2.3% of the sample.

Sequenced input: blood. In this chain, TRBV7-2 is recombined with TRBJ1-4; the D call of TRBD1 rests on TCRdb alone, since no DNA is present to check it. The clonotype originates from a human donor with ulcerative colitis or Crohn's disease, or a healthy co-twin of an affected twin (not recorded which). The CDR3 has the sequence CASSYRQGFATNEKLFF.